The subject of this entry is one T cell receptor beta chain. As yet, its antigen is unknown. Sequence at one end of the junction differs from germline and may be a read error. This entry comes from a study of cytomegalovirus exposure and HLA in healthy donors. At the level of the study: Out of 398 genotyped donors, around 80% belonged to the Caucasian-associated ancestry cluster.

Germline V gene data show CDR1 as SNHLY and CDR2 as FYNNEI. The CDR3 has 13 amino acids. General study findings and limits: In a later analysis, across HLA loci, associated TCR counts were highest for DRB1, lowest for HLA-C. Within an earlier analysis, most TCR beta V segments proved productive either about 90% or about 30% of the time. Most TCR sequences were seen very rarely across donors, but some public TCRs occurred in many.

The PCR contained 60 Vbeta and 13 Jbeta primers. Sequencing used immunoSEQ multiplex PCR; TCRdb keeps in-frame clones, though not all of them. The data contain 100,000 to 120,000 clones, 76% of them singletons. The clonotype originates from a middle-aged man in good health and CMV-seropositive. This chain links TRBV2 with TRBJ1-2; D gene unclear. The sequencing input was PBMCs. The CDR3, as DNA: TGTGCCAGCAGTGAAATACGAAACTACGGCTACACCTTC. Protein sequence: CASSEIRNYGYTF.